A selection of T cell receptor beta chains follows, all from one sample in a study of control samples from healthy donors and cancer patients. Assay used: immunoSEQ multiplex PCR; TCRdb lists only in-frame clones, some missing. The sample lists 35,000 to 45,000 clones; approximately 82% were seen once. Sequencing input: blood. These receptors all stem from a man aged 55 to 69 in good health. Each CDR3 is given with its conserved first and last residue. Fields, in order: V gene, J gene, CDR3 length, D gene, clone size, CDR3 DNA, CDR3 protein. A D gene is named only where the DNA matches it firmly. Clone size is stated in some rows and not others, as once, few, many or a class when expanded.

>TRBV9|TRBJ1-2|14|TRBD1|few
TGTGCCAGCAGCCCGGGGGGGACAGAGTATGGCTACACCTTC
CASSPGGTEYGYTF
>TRBV30|TRBJ1-1|14|.|.
TGTGCCTGGAGTGTCGGCAGACTGAACACTGAAGCTTTCTTT
CAWSVGRLNTEAFF
>TRBV29-1|TRBJ2-7|14|TRBD1|.
TGCAGCGTTGCGTCTAGGACAGGGTCCCACGAGCAGTACTTC
CSVASRTGSHEQYF
>TRBV5-1|TRBJ2-5|13|.|.
TGCGCCAGCAGCGGGGAAGGTATCGGGACCCAGTACTTC
CASSGEGIGTQYF
>TRBV11-2|TRBJ1-2|16|TRBD1|.
TGTGCCAGCAGCTCGAGGGCAGGGGGCGCGTGGGATGGCTACACCTTC
CASSSRAGGAWDGYTF
>TRBV4-2|TRBJ1-1|17|.|.
TGTGCCAGCAGCCAAGTGTCGACAGTCGGATTGAACACTGAAGCTTTCTTT
CASSQVSTVGLNTEAFF
>TRBV7-2|TRBJ1-6|13|.|.
TGTGCCAGCAGCTTAAATGGGGATTCACCCCTCCACTTT
CASSLNGDSPLHF
>TRBV10-2|TRBJ1-1|14|TRBD1|.
TGCGCCAGCAGTGAGACCCGGGACAGTACTGAAGCTTTCTTT
CASSETRDSTEAFF
>TRBV7-8|TRBJ1-1|15|TRBD1|once
TGTGCCAGCAGCATACAGGACAGGGGACTCGCTGAAGCTTTCTTT
CASSIQDRGLAEAFF
>TRBV7-9|TRBJ1-2|13|.|.
TGTGCCAGCGACCGAGGAGTTAACTATGGCTACACCTTC
CASDRGVNYGYTF
>TRBV6-5|TRBJ2-7|15|TRBD1|.
TGTGCCAGCAGTCTAGACAGGGGCCTCTCCTACGAGCAGTACTTC
CASSLDRGLSYEQYF
>TRBV5-1|TRBJ2-2|15|.|once
TGCGCCAGCACCTTGATACTAGCTGCGCCCGGGGAGCTGTTTTTT
CASTLILAAPGELFF
>TRBV25-1|TRBJ2-7|13|.|.
TGTGCCAGCAGTGGCGGAGGTTCGGTGGAGCAGTACTTC
CASSGGGSVEQYF
>TRBV6-5|TRBJ1-5|15|.|.
TGTGCCAGCAGTTACTCCCGTTATAGCAATCAGCCCCAGCATTTT
CASSYSRYSNQPQHF
>TRBV19|TRBJ1-5|15|.|.
TGTGCCAGTAGTATCAACAGGCTTAGCAATCAGCCCCAGCATTTT
CASSINRLSNQPQHF
>TRBV18|TRBJ2-1|12|.|.
TGTGCCAGCTCACACCTATACAATGAGCAGTTCTTC
CASSHLYNEQFF
>TRBV5-1|TRBJ1-1|14|.|.
TGCGCCAGCAGCTTATCGGGGAAGAACACTGAAGCTTTCTTT
CASSLSGKNTEAFF
>TRBV7-9|TRBJ2-1|16|.|.
TGTGCCAGCAGCTTAGGAGCGCGGGGACTGCAGGATGAGCAGTTCTTC
CASSLGARGLQDEQFF
>TRBV28|TRBJ1-5|14|.|.
TGTGCCAGCAGCCTGGGGGGAGGGGGTCAGCCCCAGCATTTT
CASSLGGGGQPQHF
>TRBV6-2/TRBV6-3|TRBJ2-2|15|.|.
TGTGCCAGCAGTCCGTGGAGGGTAAACACCGGGGAGCTGTTTTTT
CASSPWRVNTGELFF
>TRBV5-4|TRBJ1-2|18|.|.
TGTGCCAGCAGCTTGGGATCGATCGGACCGAGTCCCAACTATGGCTACACCTTC
CASSLGSIGPSPNYGYTF
>TRBV7-8|TRBJ2-5|17|TRBD2|.
TGTGCCAGCAGCGTGGGCTTAGCGGGGAGACTCCAAGAGACCCAGTACTTC
CASSVGLAGRLQETQYF
>TRBV19|TRBJ2-6|16|.|.
TGTGCCAGTAGTATATTTTCCGGGACTGGGGCCAACGTCCTGACTTTC
CASSIFSGTGANVLTF
>TRBV27|TRBJ1-1|16|.|.
TGTGCCAGCTTTACTCGACCGGGACCGATGAACACTGAAGCTTTCTTT
CASFTRPGPMNTEAFF
>TRBV6-6|TRBJ2-1|12|.|.
TGTGCCAGCAGTCAGGGGCAAGCGGAGCAGTTCTTC
CASSQGQAEQFF
>TRBV4-1|TRBJ2-5|18|TRBD2|.
TGCGCCAGCAGCCAAGCCCGAGTGGGTAGCGGGACCCAAGAGACCCAGTACTTC
CASSQARVGSGTQETQYF
>TRBV5-1|TRBJ2-3|13|.|.
TGCGCCAGCAGCTCAGCGGGCGGGGATACGCAGTATTTT
CASSSAGGDTQYF
>TRBV13|TRBJ2-5|16|TRBD1|.
TGTGCCAGCAGCTTAGATGTCGGCAGGGGGCCTGAGACCCAGTACTTC
CASSLDVGRGPETQYF
>TRBV24-1|TRBJ2-5|17|TRBD2|.
TGTGCCACCAGTGCGGGGACTAGCGGGAGGAGGGGGGAGACCCAGTACTTC
CATSAGTSGRRGETQYF
>TRBV29-1|TRBJ2-4|13|TRBD1|.
TGCAGCGTTGAAGATCAACAGGGGGGCATTCAGTACTTC
CSVEDQQGGIQYF
>TRBV14|TRBJ2-7|15|TRBD2|.
TGTGCCAGCAGCCTAGGGGGACTAGCGGCCTACGAGCAGTACTTC
CASSLGGLAAYEQYF
>TRBV30|TRBJ2-7|14|TRBD2|.
TGTGCCTGGAGGATAGCGGGGGGTTCCTACGAGCAGTACTTC
CAWRIAGGSYEQYF
>TRBV14|TRBJ2-7|12|.|.
TGTGCCAGCAGCCAAGCCCCCTACGAGCAGTACTTC
CASSQAPYEQYF
>TRBV19|TRBJ2-3|14|TRBD2|.
TGTGCCAGTAGTGGAGGACTAGCGTCGAATACGCAGTATTTT
CASSGGLASNTQYF
>TRBV7-2|TRBJ1-2|14|.|.
TGTGCCAGCAGCCTAGCCGACAGGCTTCGTGGCTACACCTTC
CASSLADRLRGYTF
>TRBV9|TRBJ2-6|15|.|.
TGTGCCAGCAGCGTAGTAGTCTCTGGGGCCAACGTCCTGACTTTC
CASSVVVSGANVLTF
>TRBV21-1|TRBJ2-6|15|.|.
TGTGCCAGCAGCGGGCAAAGCTCTGGGGCCAACGTCCTGACTTTC
CASSGQSSGANVLTF
>TRBV5-6|TRBJ2-3|18|TRBD1|.
TGTGCCAGCAGCAATCGAATTACGAACAGGGGGCATTCAGATACGCAGTATTTT
CASSNRITNRGHSDTQYF
>TRBV19|TRBJ1-2|15|.|.
TGTGCCAGTAGTATTTCCGCGGGAGGCAGCTATGGCTACACCTTC
CASSISAGGSYGYTF
>TRBV28|TRBJ1-5|15|.|few
TGTGCCAGCTCCCTCGGTGACAGGATGTATCAGCCCCAGCATTTT
CASSLGDRMYQPQHF
>TRBV6-4|TRBJ2-5|13|TRBD1|.
TGTGCCAGCAGTGCTAAACAGGGGGCGACCCAGTACTTC
CASSAKQGATQYF
>TRBV4-3|TRBJ1-1|15|.|.
TGCGCCAGCAGCCAAGAGGGACATTCGAACACTGAAGCTTTCTTT
CASSQEGHSNTEAFF
>TRBV9|TRBJ1-1|15|.|.
TGTGCCAGCAGCGTAGACCCGAGCATGAACACTGAAGCTTTCTTT
CASSVDPSMNTEAFF
>TRBV4-3|TRBJ1-1|15|.|.
TGCGCCAGCAGCCAAGAGGTTGTAATGAACACTGAAACTTTCTTT
CASSQEVVMNTETFF
>TRBV27|TRBJ1-1|12|.|.
TGTGCCAGCAGCGTATTTGGCACTGAAGCTTTCTTT
CASSVFGTEAFF
>TRBV3-1/TRBV3-2|TRBJ2-7|14|.|.
TGTGCCAGCAGCCAAGAAGTAGGAGGGAACGAGCAGTACTTC
CASSQEVGGNEQYF
>TRBV11-1|TRBJ2-7|14|TRBD2|.
TGTGCCAGCAGCACGACTAGCGGGAGATACGAGCAGTACTTC
CASSTTSGRYEQYF
>TRBV7-9|TRBJ2-4|14|.|.
TGTGCCAGCGAGGGCAGGGGTGAAAAAAACATTCAGTACTTC
CASEGRGEKNIQYF
>TRBV30|TRBJ1-1|12|.|.
TGTGCCTGGAAAGGTGAGAACACTGAAGCTTTCTTT
CAWKGENTEAFF
>TRBV14|TRBJ2-2|14|.|.
TGTGCCAGCAGCCAATCGAGATTCACCGGGGAGCTGTTTTTT
CASSQSRFTGELFF
>TRBV27|TRBJ2-7|16|.|once
TGTGCCAGCAGTTTGTGGGGGCCCAAGGGCTCCTACGAGCAGTACTTC
CASSLWGPKGSYEQYF
>TRBV5-6|TRBJ2-7|12|.|.
TGTGCCAGCAGCTTGAAACAATACGAGCAGTACTTC
CASSLKQYEQYF
>TRBV2|TRBJ2-1|14|.|.
TGTGCCAGCAGTGGGCGCAGGTCCTGGGGTGAGCAGTTCTTC
CASSGRRSWGEQFF
>TRBV10-3|TRBJ2-5|14|TRBD2|.
TGTGCCATCAGGCCCGGGACTACCGAAGAGACCCAGTACTTC
CAIRPGTTEETQYF
>TRBV5-6|TRBJ1-3|13|.|.
TGTGCCAGCACAGACGCCCGGTGGGACACCATATATTTT
CASTDARWDTIYF
>TRBV4-2|TRBJ1-3|16|.|.
TGTGCCAGCAGAGTCGGGACGGGCACCTCTGGAAACACCATATATTTT
CASRVGTGTSGNTIYF
>TRBV24-1|TRBJ2-3|15|TRBD1|.
TGTGCCACCAGTGCCGCGGACAGGGGGACAGATACGCAGTATTTT
CATSAADRGTDTQYF
>TRBV2|TRBJ1-5|14|.|.
TGTGCCAGCAGTGACCGTCGGACTAATCAGCCCCAGCATTTT
CASSDRRTNQPQHF
>TRBV23-1|TRBJ2-7|14|.|once
TGCGCCAGGGAGGTGGGCAGAGACTCCTACGAGCAGTACTTC
CAREVGRDSYEQYF
>TRBV2|TRBJ1-5|15|.|.
TGTGCCAGCAGTGAGGTTCGGGGGGCTAAGCAGCCCCAGCATTTT
CASSEVRGAKQPQHF